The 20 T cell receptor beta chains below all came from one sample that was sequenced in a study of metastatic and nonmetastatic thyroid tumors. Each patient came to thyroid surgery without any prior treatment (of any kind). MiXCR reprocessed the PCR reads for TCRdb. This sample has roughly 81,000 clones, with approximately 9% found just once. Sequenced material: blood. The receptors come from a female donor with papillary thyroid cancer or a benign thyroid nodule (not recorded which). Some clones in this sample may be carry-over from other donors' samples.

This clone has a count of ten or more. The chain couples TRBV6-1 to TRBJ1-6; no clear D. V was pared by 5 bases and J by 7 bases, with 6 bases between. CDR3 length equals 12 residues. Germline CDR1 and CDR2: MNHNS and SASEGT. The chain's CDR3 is CASSLGNSPLHF. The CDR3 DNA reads TGTGCCAGCAGTTTGGGAAATTCACCCCTCCACTTT.

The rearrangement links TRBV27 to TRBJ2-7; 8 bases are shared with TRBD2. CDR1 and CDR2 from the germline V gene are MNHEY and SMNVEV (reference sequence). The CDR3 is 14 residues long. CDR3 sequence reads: CESTPGGGLYEQYF. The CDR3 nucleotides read TGTGAGAGCACCCCGGGCGGGGGGCTCTACGAGCAGTACTTC.

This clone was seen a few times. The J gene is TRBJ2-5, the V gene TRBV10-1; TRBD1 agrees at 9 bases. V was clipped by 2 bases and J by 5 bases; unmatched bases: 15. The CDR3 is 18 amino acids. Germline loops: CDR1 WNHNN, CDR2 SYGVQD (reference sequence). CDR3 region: CASSEPPWDRAIWETQYF. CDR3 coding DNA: TGCGCCAGCAGTGAGCCGCCTTGGGACAGGGCGATTTGGGAGACCCAGTACTTC.

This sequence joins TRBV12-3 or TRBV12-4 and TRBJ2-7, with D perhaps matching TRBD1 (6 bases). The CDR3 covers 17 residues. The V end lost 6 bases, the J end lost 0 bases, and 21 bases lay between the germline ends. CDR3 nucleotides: TGTGCCAGCAGCACCGGTCGGGACAAAGTACTCTCCTACGAGCAGTACTTC. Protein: CASSTGRDKVLSYEQYF.

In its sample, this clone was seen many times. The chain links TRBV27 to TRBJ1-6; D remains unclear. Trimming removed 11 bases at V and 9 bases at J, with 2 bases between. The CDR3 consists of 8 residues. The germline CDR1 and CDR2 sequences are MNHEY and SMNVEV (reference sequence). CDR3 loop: CAFSPLHF. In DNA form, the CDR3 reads TGTGCCTTTTCACCCCTCCACTTT.

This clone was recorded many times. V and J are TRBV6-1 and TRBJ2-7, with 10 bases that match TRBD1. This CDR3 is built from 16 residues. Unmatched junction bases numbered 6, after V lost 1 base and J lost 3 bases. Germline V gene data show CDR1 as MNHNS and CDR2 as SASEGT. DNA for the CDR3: TGTGCCAGCAGTGAAGGCCCAAGGACAGGGGGCTACGAGCAGTACTTC. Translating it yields CASSEGPRTGGYEQYF.

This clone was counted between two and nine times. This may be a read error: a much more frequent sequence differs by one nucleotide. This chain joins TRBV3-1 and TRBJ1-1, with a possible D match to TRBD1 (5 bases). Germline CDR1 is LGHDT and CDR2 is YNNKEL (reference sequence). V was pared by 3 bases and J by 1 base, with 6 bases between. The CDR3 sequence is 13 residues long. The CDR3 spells CASSHRENTEAFF. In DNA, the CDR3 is TGTGCCAGCAGCCACAGGGAGAACACTGAAGCTTTCTTT.

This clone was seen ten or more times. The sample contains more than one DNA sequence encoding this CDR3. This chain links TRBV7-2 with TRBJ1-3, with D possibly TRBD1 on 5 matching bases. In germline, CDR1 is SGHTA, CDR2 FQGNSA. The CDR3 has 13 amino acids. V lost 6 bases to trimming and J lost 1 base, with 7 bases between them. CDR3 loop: CASSQGSGNTIYF. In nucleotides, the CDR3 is TGTGCCAGCAGTCAGGGTTCTGGAAACACCATATATTTT.

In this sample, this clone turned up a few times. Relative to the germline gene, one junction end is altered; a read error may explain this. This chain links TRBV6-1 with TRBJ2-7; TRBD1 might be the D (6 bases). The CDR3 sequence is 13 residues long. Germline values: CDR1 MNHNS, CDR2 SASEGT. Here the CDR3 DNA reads TGTGCCAGCAGGGGGACATGCTCCCACGAGCAGTACTTC. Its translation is CASRGTCSHEQYF.

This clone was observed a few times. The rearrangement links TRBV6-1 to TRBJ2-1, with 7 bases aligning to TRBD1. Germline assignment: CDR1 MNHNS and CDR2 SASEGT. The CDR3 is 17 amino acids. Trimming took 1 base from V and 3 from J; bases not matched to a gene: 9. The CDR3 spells CASSEEDRPTFYNEQFF. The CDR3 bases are TGTGCCAGCAGTGAAGAGGACAGGCCGACATTCTACAATGAGCAGTTCTTC.

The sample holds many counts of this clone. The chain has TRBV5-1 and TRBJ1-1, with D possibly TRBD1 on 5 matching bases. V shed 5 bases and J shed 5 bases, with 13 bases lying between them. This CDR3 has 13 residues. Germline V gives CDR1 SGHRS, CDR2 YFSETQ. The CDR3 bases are TGCGCCAGCAGGGGCTTAGGGGAGACTGAAGCTTTCTTT. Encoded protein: CASRGLGETEAFF. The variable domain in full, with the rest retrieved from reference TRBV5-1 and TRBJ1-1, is KAGVTQTPRYLIKTRGQQVTLSCSPISGHRSVSWYQQTPGQGLQFLFEYFSETQRNKGNFPGRFSGRQFSNSRSEMNVSTLELGDSALYLCASRGLGETEAFFGQGTRLTVV.

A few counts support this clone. The CDR3 reads CASSPGTGGDYGYTF. The CDR3 DNA reads as TGTGCCAGCAGTCCGGGGACAGGGGGGGACTATGGCTACACCTTC. The V and J genes are TRBV12-3 or TRBV12-4 and TRBJ1-2, with 11 bases aligning to TRBD1. The CDR3 is 15 residues long. Trimming removed 5 bases from V and 3 bases from J; junction bases left unmatched: 5.

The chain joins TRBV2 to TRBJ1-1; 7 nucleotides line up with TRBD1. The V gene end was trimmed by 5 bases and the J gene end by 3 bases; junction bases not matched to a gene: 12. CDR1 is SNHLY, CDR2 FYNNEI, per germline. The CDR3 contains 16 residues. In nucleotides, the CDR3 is TGTGCCAGCAGTCCACCATCCAGGGGGAGCGACACTGAAGCTTTCTTT. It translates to CASSPPSRGSDTEAFF.

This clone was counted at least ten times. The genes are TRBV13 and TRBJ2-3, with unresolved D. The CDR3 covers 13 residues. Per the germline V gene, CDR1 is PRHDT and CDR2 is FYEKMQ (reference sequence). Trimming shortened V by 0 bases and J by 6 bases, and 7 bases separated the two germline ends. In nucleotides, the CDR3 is TGTGCCAGCAGCTTAGGGCTGGGGGATACGCAGTATTTT. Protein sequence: CASSLGLGDTQYF.

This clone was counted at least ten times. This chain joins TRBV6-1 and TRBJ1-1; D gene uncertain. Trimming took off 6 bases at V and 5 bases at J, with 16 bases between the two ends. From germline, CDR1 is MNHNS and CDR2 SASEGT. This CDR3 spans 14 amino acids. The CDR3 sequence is CASRSNRGRTEAFF. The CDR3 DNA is TGTGCCAGCAGATCCAATCGGGGAAGGACTGAAGCTTTCTTT.

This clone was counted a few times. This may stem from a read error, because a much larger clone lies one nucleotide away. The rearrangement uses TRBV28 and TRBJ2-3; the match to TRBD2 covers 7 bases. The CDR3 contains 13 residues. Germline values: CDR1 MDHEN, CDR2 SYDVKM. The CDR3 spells CASTGGSTDTHYF. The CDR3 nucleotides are TGTGCCAGCACCGGGGGGAGCACAGATACGCATTATTTT.

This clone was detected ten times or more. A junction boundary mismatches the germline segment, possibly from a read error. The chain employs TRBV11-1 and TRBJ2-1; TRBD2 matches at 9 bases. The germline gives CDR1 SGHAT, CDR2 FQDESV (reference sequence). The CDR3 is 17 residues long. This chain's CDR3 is CASSLGSSGGPYNGQFF. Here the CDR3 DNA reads TGTGCCAGCAGCTTAGGTTCAAGCGGGGGGCCCTACAATGGGCAGTTCTTC.

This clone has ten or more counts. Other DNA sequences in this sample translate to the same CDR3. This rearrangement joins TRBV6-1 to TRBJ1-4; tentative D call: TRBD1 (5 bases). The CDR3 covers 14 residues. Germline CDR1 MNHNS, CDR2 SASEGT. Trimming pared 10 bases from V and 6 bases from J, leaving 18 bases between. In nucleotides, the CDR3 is TGTGCCACCCGAGAGAGCAGGGTATATGAAAAACTGTTTTTT. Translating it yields CATRESRVYEKLFF.

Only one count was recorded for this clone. The CDR3 protein is CASSPATGAYEQYF. The CDR3 DNA reads TGTGCCAGCTCACCAGCGACAGGGGCCTACGAGCAGTACTTC. This chain connects TRBV18 to TRBJ2-7; 8 nucleotides line up with TRBD1. V shed 2 bases, J shed 2 bases, and the junction held 2 bases outside the gene matches. The CDR3 is 14 residues long. The germline V gene has CDR1 KGHSH and CDR2 LQKENI.

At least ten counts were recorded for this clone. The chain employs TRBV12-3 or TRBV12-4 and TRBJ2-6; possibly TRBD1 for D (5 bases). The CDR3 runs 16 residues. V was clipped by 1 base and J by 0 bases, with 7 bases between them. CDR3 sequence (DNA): TGTGCCAGCAGTTTAGGACAGTTCTCTGGGGCCAACGTCCTGACTTTC. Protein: CASSLGQFSGANVLTF.